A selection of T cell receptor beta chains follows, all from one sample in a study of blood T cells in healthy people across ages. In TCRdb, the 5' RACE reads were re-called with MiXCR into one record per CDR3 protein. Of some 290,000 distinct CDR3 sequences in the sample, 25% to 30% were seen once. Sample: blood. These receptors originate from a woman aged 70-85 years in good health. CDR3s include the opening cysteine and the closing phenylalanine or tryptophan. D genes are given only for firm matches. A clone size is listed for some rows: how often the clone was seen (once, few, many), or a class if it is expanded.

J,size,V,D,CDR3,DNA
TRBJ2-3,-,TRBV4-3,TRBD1,CASSSGTGFWGDTQYF,TGCGCCAGCAGCTCCGGGACAGGGTTTTGGGGAGATACGCAGTATTTT
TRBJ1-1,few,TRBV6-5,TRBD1,CASSYKGQGEKNTEAFF,TGTGCCAGCAGTTACAAGGGACAGGGAGAGAAAAACACTGAAGCTTTCTTT
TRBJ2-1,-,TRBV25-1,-,CASRTRNEQFF,TGTGCCAGCCGCACACGCAATGAGCAGTTCTTC
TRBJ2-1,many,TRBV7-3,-,CASSTSSGGQANEQFF,TGTGCCAGCAGCACCTCTAGCGGAGGACAGGCCAATGAGCAGTTCTTC
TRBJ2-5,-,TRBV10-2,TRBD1,CASSVRGRGQETQYF,TGCGCCAGCAGTGTCAGGGGGCGAGGTCAAGAGACCCAGTACTTC
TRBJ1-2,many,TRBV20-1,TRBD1,CAAPGQGRFRGYTF,TGCGCCGCCCCGGGACAGGGGAGGTTCAGGGGCTACACCTTC
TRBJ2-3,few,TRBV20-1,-,CSATDLGHTQYF,TGCAGTGCAACGGACCTCGGACATACGCAGTATTTT
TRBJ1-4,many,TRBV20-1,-,CSASRAATNEKLFF,TGCAGTGCTAGCCGCGCAGCAACTAATGAAAAACTGTTTTTT
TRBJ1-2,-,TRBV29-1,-,CSVEFAGVAYGYTF,TGCAGCGTTGAATTCGCAGGGGTAGCCTATGGCTACACCTTC
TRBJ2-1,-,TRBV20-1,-,CSAREFRGVNEQFF,TGCAGTGCTAGAGAATTCAGGGGAGTCAATGAGCAGTTCTTC
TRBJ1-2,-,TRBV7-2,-,CASSPRQNYGYTF,TGTGCCAGCAGCCCTAGACAGAACTATGGCTACACCTTC
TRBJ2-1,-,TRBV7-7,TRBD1,CASSPKFRGNEQFF,TGTGCTAGCAGCCCCAAGTTCAGGGGGAATGAGCAGTTCTTC
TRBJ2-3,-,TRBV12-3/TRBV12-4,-,CASSLGIGRVTDTQYF,TGTGCCAGCAGTTTAGGAATTGGGCGGGTTACAGATACGCAGTATTTT
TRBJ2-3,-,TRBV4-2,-,CASSQEAGWGLTDTQYF,TGTGCCAGCAGCCAAGAGGCCGGGTGGGGACTCACAGATACGCAGTATTTT
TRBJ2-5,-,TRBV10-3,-,CAISDNLGVKTQYF,TGTGCCATCAGCGACAATCTAGGGGTGAAGACCCAGTACTTC
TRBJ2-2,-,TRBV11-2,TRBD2,CASSGTSGGRTGELFF,TGTGCCAGCAGCGGGACTAGCGGGGGGCGGACCGGGGAGCTGTTTTTT
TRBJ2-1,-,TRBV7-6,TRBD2,CASSPTGAGVYSEQFF,TGTGCCAGCAGCCCCACTGGAGCGGGAGTGTACAGTGAGCAGTTCTTC
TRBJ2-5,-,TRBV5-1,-,CASSLEARGETQHF,TGCGCCAGCAGCTTGGAGGCGAGGGGAGAGACCCAGCACTTC
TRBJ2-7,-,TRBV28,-,CASSLSVVTYEQYF,TGTGCCAGCAGCCTTAGCGTAGTAACCTACGAGCAGTACTTC
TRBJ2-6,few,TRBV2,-,CASNPFSEANVLTF,TGTGCCAGCAATCCCTTCTCTGAGGCCAACGTCCTGACTTTC
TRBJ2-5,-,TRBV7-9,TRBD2,CASSLLGLAEETQYF,TGTGCCAGCAGCTTACTGGGACTAGCTGAAGAGACCCAGTACTTC
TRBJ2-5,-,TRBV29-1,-,CSVEGPSGFGTQYF,TGCAGCGTTGAGGGCCCCTCGGGATTCGGGACCCAGTACTTC
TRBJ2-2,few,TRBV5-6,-,CASSLGRSGELFF,TGTGCCAGCAGCTTGGGACGATCCGGGGAGCTGTTTTTT
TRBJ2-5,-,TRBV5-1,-,CASSLDYAETQYF,TGCGCCAGCAGCCTCGACTACGCCGAGACCCAGTACTTC
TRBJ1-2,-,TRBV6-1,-,CASSELGQSYTF,TGTGCCAGCAGTGAGTTAGGACAAAGCTACACCTTC
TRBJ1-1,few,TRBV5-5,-,CASSFYQMNTEAFF,TGTGCCAGCAGCTTTTACCAAATGAACACTGAAGCTTTCTTT
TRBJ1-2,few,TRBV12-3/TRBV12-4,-,CASSFGEGYGYTF,TGTGCCAGCAGTTTTGGGGAGGGCTATGGCTACACCTTC
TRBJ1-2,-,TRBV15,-,CATSRNQGLYGYTF,TGTGCCACCAGCAGAAACCAGGGACTCTATGGCTACACCTTC
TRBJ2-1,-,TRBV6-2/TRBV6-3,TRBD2,CASSPRLAGSSYNEQFF,TGTGCCAGCAGCCCCCGGCTAGCGGGATCCTCCTACAATGAGCAGTTCTTC
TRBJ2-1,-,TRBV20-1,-,CSARASGGSSYNEQFF,TGCAGTGCTAGAGCAAGTGGTGGGAGCTCCTACAATGAGCAGTTCTTC
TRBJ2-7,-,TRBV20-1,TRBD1,CSAKPLTGGSYEQYF,TGCAGTGCTAAACCCTTGACAGGGGGGTCCTACGAGCAGTACTTC
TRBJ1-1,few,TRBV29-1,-,CSAREGLNTEAFF,TGCAGCGCCCGAGAGGGCCTGAACACTGAAGCTTTCTTT
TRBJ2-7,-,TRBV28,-,CASSLQGQEQYF,TGTGCCAGCAGCCTACAGGGCCAGGAGCAGTACTTC
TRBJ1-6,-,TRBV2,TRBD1,CASSVGQGASPLHF,TGTGCCAGCAGCGTGGGACAGGGGGCCTCACCCCTCCACTTT
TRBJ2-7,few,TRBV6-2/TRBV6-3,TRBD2,CASSSRLAGSRVYEQYF,TGTGCCAGCAGTTCCCGACTAGCGGGTTCCCGGGTTTACGAGCAGTACTTC
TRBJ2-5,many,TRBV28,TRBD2,CASSKAGAGETQYF,TGTGCCAGCAGCAAAGCGGGAGCAGGGGAGACCCAGTACTTC
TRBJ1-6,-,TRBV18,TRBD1,CASAQGQLNSPLHF,TGTGCCAGCGCCCAGGGACAGCTTAATTCACCCCTCCACTTT
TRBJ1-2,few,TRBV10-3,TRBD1,CAISETGAGGGYTF,TGTGCCATCAGTGAAACAGGGGCCGGCGGTGGCTACACCTTC
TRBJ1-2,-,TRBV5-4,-,CASSPMGSVYGYTF,TGTGCCAGCAGCCCGATGGGCAGTGTATATGGCTACACCTTC
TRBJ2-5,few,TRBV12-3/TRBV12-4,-,CASRPSAVSETQYF,TGTGCCAGCAGACCCTCCGCTGTGTCTGAGACCCAGTACTTC
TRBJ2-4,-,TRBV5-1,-,CASSRGQGANIQYF,TGCGCCAGCAGCCGAGGGCAGGGCGCTAACATTCAGTACTTC
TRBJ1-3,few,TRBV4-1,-,CASSQESGNTIYF,TGCGCCAGCAGCCAGGAATCTGGAAACACCATATATTTT
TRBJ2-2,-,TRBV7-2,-,CASSFTGTQNGELFF,TGTGCCAGCAGCTTCACCGGGACTCAGAACGGGGAGCTGTTTTTT
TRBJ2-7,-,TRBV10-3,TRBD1,CAISAGTGVYEQYF,TGTGCCATCAGCGCCGGGACAGGGGTCTACGAGCAGTACTTC
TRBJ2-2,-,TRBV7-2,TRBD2,CASSQASGGNTGELFF,TGTGCCAGCAGCCAGGCTAGCGGGGGGAACACCGGGGAGCTGTTTTTT
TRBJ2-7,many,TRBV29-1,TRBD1,CSARQGMVEQYF,TGCAGCGCAAGACAGGGTATGGTAGAGCAGTACTTC
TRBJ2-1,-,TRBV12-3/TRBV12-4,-,CASIHGVSYNEQFF,TGTGCCAGCATCCACGGGGTCTCCTACAATGAGCAGTTCTTC
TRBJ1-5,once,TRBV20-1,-,CSARDAAGVSNQPQHF,TGCAGTGCTAGAGATGCGGCAGGGGTTAGCAATCAGCCCCAGCATTTT
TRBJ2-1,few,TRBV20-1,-,CSGRGEWYNEQFF,TGCAGTGGGCGTGGGGAGTGGTACAATGAGCAGTTCTTC
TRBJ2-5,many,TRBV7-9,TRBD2,CASSPRGGLQETQYF,TGTGCCAGCAGTCCCCGGGGGGGGTTGCAAGAGACCCAGTACTTC
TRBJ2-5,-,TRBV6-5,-,CASSSGTVQETQYF,TGTGCCAGCAGTTCCGGGACGGTGCAGGAGACCCAGTACTTC
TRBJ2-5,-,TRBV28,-,CASSLIGRVETQYF,TGTGCCAGCAGTTTGATAGGGCGGGTAGAGACCCAGTACTTC
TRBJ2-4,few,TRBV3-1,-,CASSPGGVLQNIQYF,TGTGCCAGCAGCCCAGGGGGGGTTCTCCAAAACATTCAGTACTTC
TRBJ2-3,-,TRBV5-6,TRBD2,CASSFSGRPNTDTQYF,TGTGCCAGCAGCTTTAGCGGGAGGCCTAACACAGATACGCAGTATTTT
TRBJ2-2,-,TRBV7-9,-,CASSLEQEVLSTGELFF,TGTGCCAGCAGCTTAGAACAGGAAGTCCTTTCCACCGGGGAGCTGTTTTTT
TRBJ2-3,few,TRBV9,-,CASSVAPSSTDTQYF,TGTGCCAGCAGCGTAGCGCCTTCTAGCACAGATACGCAGTATTTT
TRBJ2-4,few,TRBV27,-,CASSRLDLLAKNIQYF,TGTGCCAGCAGTCGTCTTGACCTTTTAGCCAAAAACATTCAGTACTTC